The entry that follows covers one T cell receptor (beta chain) sequence. Expressed TCRB transcripts were sequenced because the entire RNA isolate underwent reverse transcription. Clones were sequenced by immunoSEQ multiplex PCR, and TCRdb holds only the in-frame ones, with some missing. The top ten clones hold 0.02% to 0.025% of a sample with over 700,000 clones, roughly 15% of them seen once. CDR3 length: 14 residues. V was trimmed by 5 bases and J by 5 bases, leaving 16 bases between them. Germline V gene lookup returns CDR1 SGHVS and CDR2 FQNEAQ. The data belong to a study of beta chain features in type 1 diabetes.

This chain links TRBV7-8 with TRBJ2-7; perhaps TRBD1 as D (6 bases). The specimen sequenced was naive CD4+ T cells from blood. This receptor was identified in a woman aged 18-35 years in good health. The CDR3 reads CASSAYRADHEQYF. The CDR3, as DNA: TGTGCCAGCAGCGCATACAGGGCGGACCACGAGCAGTACTTC.